Listed here are 19 T cell receptor beta chains from one sample, sequenced in a study of identical twins. TCRdb itself ran the 5' RACE reads through MiXCR, one entry per CDR3 protein. The sample consists of just over 500,000 distinct CDR3 sequences, about 20% of them appearing once. This sample was also put to use in a study of T cells expressing NK-cell markers.

Sequenced material: CD4+ T cells sorted from blood. Receptor source: a woman aged 18-29 years in good health.

This clonotype turned up a few times. Germline and junction disagree at one end, which may indicate a read error. V and J are TRBV6-1 and TRBJ2-1; no clear D gene. The V gene's germline CDR1 is MNHNS and CDR2 SASEGT. The CDR3 length is 13 residues. The CDR3 spells CASTEAPGDEQFF. DNA for the CDR3: TGTGCCAGCACTGAAGCTCCCGGCGATGAGCAGTTCTTC.

This clonotype appeared a single time. The chain uses TRBV2 and TRBJ1-6; 7 bases match TRBD1. Trimming cost V 6 bases and J 5 bases; bases outside gene matches: 4. The CDR3 loop spans 14 amino acids. Germline loops: CDR1 SNHLY, CDR2 FYNNEI. The CDR3 bases are TGTGCCAGCAGGCTGACAGGGAATAATTCACCCCTCCACTTT. It codes for CASRLTGNNSPLHF. The whole variable domain, remainder taken from reference TRBV2 and TRBJ1-6, is EPEVTQTPSHQVTQMGQEVILRCVPISNHLYFYWYRQILGQKVEFLVSFYNNEISEKSEIFDDQFSVERPDGSNFTLKIRSTKLEDSAMYFCASRLTGNNSPLHFGNGTRLTVT.

The genes are TRBV24-1 and TRBJ1-5; a possible D gene is TRBD1 (6 bases). The CDR3 spans 14 residues. Germline CDR1 reads KGHDR; CDR2 reads SFDVKD. V was shortened by 7 bases and J by 4 bases, with 13 bases between the two germline ends. CDR3 sequence reads: CATSATGSNQPQHF. The DNA of the CDR3 is TGTGCCACCAGCGCAACAGGGAGTAATCAGCCCCAGCATTTT.

CDR3 sequence reads: CASSLDSTTDTQYF. The CDR3, as DNA: TGCGCCAGCAGCTTGGATAGTACCACAGATACGCAGTATTTT. The chain is built from TRBV5-1 and TRBJ2-3; D gene ambiguous. Per the germline V gene, CDR1 is SGHRS and CDR2 is YFSETQ. The CDR3 has 14 amino acids. The V end was cut by 0 bases, the J end by 2 bases, with 7 bases between.

This clonotype appeared many times. V gene TRBV12-3 or TRBV12-4 combines with J gene TRBJ1-2; D gene unclear. This CDR3 spans 12 amino acids. V lost 2 bases and J 13 bases, leaving 14 bases between the germline ends. The CDR3 DNA is TGTGCCAGCAGTTTATATCTACAGAATTTCACCTTC. Translated, it gives CASSLYLQNFTF.

This clonotype was observed many times. This chain links TRBV5-6 with TRBJ2-5, with D possibly being TRBD1 (6 bases). Per the germline V gene, CDR1 is SGHDT and CDR2 is YYEEEE. The CDR3 has 12 amino acids. V was clipped by 7 bases and J by 4 bases, with 11 bases between them. The CDR3 nucleotides are TGTGCCAGCTCACTGGGGGCAGAGACCCAGTACTTC. Protein sequence: CASSLGAETQYF.

This chain connects TRBV10-3 to TRBJ2-7; TRBD2 agrees at 8 bases. The germline V gene encodes CDR1 ENHRY and CDR2 SYGVKD. V lost 4 bases, J lost 3 bases, and 5 bases stayed unmatched. The CDR3 covers 14 residues. CDR3 DNA: TGTGCCATCAGTGGGGGGCTAGCGGGCTACGAGCAGTACTTC. It is translated as CAISGGLAGYEQYF.

Only a few counts were recorded for this clonotype. The V and J genes are TRBV6-1 and TRBJ2-1, with 9 bases matching TRBD1. J gave up 2 bases and V 5 bases, and 4 bases lay outside the gene matches. Germline CDR1 reads MNHNS; CDR2 reads SASEGT. The CDR3 totals 15 residues. Here the CDR3 reads CASSRQGGTYNEQFF. CDR3 DNA: TGTGCCAGCAGTCGACAGGGGGGGACCTACAATGAGCAGTTCTTC.

This clonotype was observed a handful of times. The genes are TRBV6-6 and TRBJ2-7, with D unresolved. This CDR3 contains 13 residues. The ends were cut back, 5 bases at V and 3 bases at J, with 11 bases in the middle. Germline V gives CDR1 MNHNY, CDR2 SVGAGI (reference sequence). The CDR3 coding sequence is TGTGCCAGCAGTCGACCAGCCAGCTACGAGCAGTACTTC. Translation gives CASSRPASYEQYF.

The chain couples TRBV20-1 to TRBJ2-3; D gene ambiguous. Trimming stripped 0 bases from V and 0 bases from J, with 7 bases between. This CDR3 is 14 amino acids long. CDR1 and CDR2 from the germline V gene are DFQATT and SNEGSKA (reference sequence). The CDR3 nucleotides are TGCAGTGCTAGAGATGACTCGAGCACAGATACGCAGTATTTT. Amino acid sequence: CSARDDSSTDTQYF.

This clonotype showed up just a few times. The rearrangement uses TRBV7-2 and TRBJ2-1; the D is unclear. V dropped 5 bases and J dropped 0 bases, with 11 bases sitting between them. Germline V lookup: CDR1 SGHTA, CDR2 FQGNSA. This CDR3 is built from 15 residues. The DNA of the CDR3 is TGTGCCAGCAGCCCGGACCTGGACTCCTACAATGAGCAGTTCTTC. This encodes CASSPDLDSYNEQFF.

The rearrangement uses TRBV7-2 and TRBJ1-1; weak D call: TRBD1 (5 bases). Germline loops: CDR1 SGHTA, CDR2 FQGNSA. Trimming left V 1 base short and J 0 bases short, with 9 bases between. The CDR3 is made up of 15 amino acids. CDR3 sequence reads: CASSLVWGMNTEAFF. The CDR3, as DNA: TGTGCCAGCAGCTTAGTTTGGGGGATGAACACTGAAGCTTTCTTT.

This chain joins TRBV6-1 and TRBJ1-4, with 8 bases matching TRBD1. With 6 bases clipped from V and 3 bases from J, the junction kept 6 bases outside the gene matches. Per the germline V gene, CDR1 is MNHNS and CDR2 is SASEGT. The CDR3 is made up of 15 amino acids. The CDR3 nucleotides read TGTGCCAGCAGAGACCGGGACAGGCCTAATGAAAAACTGTTTTTT. It codes for CASRDRDRPNEKLFF.

This clonotype was seen at least ten times. V gene TRBV29-1 combines with J gene TRBJ2-1, with D hard to call. Germline CDR1 SQVTM, CDR2 ANQGSEA. Trimming removed 3 bases from V and 8 bases from J, with 14 bases in between. The CDR3 is made up of 13 amino acids. The CDR3 nucleotides are TGCAGCGTTGAGCGGTTAGGTCCCGATGAGCAGTTCTTC. This gives the protein CSVERLGPDEQFF.

The CDR3 here is CSAATYTDTQYF. The CDR3 coding sequence is TGCAGTGCGGCCACCTACACAGATACGCAGTATTTT. The J gene is TRBJ2-3, the V gene TRBV20-1; D gene ambiguous. The V gene lost 6 bases and the J gene lost 2 bases, with 9 bases spanning the gap. CDR3 size: 12 residues. Germline CDR1 is DFQATT and CDR2 is SNEGSKA (reference sequence).

This clonotype turned up a few times. The rearrangement joins TRBV9 to TRBJ2-1; no firm D call. CDR1 SGDLS and CDR2 YYNGEE come from the germline V gene. The CDR3 is made up of 12 amino acids. Trimming stripped 4 bases from V and 4 bases from J, with 6 bases between. CDR3 in amino acids: CASSSRYNEQFF. The CDR3 region has the DNA TGTGCCAGCAGCTCTAGGTACAATGAGCAGTTCTTC.

The V call is TRBV6-1, the J call TRBJ2-1, with D possibly being TRBD1 (6 bases). Germline CDR1 MNHNS, CDR2 SASEGT. The V gene lost 10 bases and the J gene lost 0 bases, with 16 bases spanning the gap. The CDR3 is 15 residues long. The CDR3 DNA reads TGTGCCACCCAGGGGTCCCCGAGCTCCTACAATGAGCAGTTCTTC. It codes for CATQGSPSSYNEQFF.

The V and J genes are TRBV7-9 and TRBJ2-1, with TRBD2 matching 9 bases. The CDR3 extends over 13 amino acids. V trimming: 5 bases; J trimming: 6 bases; junction bases outside the gene matches: 2. The germline CDR1 and CDR2 sequences are SEHNR and FQNEAQ (reference sequence). CDR3 sequence reads: CASSPTSGNEQFF. The CDR3 DNA sequence: TGTGCCAGCAGCCCGACTAGCGGCAATGAGCAGTTCTTC.

The rearrangement links TRBV7-9 to TRBJ1-4; weak D call: TRBD1 (6 bases). The ends were cut back, 7 bases at V and 3 bases at J, with 12 bases in the middle. There are 14 residues in the CDR3. Germline V gene sequence: CDR1 SEHNR, CDR2 FQNEAQ (reference sequence). The CDR3 bases are TGTGCCAGCACTGTACAGGGATCTAATGAAAAACTGTTTTTT. This gives the protein CASTVQGSNEKLFF. The complete variable domain, with remaining parts taken from reference TRBV7-9 and TRBJ1-4, reads DTGVSQNPRHKITKRGQNVTFRCDPISEHNRLYWYRQTLGQGPEFLTYFQNEAQLEKSRLLSDRFSAERPKGSFSTLEIQRTEQGDSAMYLCASTVQGSNEKLFFGSGTQLSVL.